Listed here is a single T cell receptor (beta chain). Its antigen remains unidentified. Libraries were prepared by immunoSEQ multiplex PCR; TCRdb keeps only in-frame clonotypes and omits some of them. The sample holds more than 2 million clones, 95% seen once. This sample stems from a study of shared clonotypes between healthy human individuals. Study-wide points: The diversity represented, both genetic and in exposure history, was limited by few donors. Some clonotypes were shared by all four sorted-subset donors, while others were not shared. The non-shared ones had lower generation probabilities than the shared ones.

The sample taken for sequencing was naive CD4+ T cells sorted from blood. Subset denoted: CD45RA+ positively selected. This receptor was obtained from a man younger than 35 in good health.

The CDR3 loop reads CASSLGGQNDEKLFF. DNA for the CDR3: TGCGCCAGCAGTCTAGGGGGCCAGAATGATGAAAAACTGTTTTTT. This sequence joins TRBV4-1 and TRBJ1-4; 7 bases line up with TRBD1. Losses at the gene ends were 6 bases for V and 6 bases for J; bases not matched to a gene: 10. Germline CDR1 reads MGHRA; CDR2 reads YSYEKL. The CDR3 is made up of 15 amino acids.